This T cell receptor beta chain was identified during a study of blood T cell repertoires in COVID-19. Study context: The analysed material was cDNA or gDNA that came from T cells, B-cell-depleted T cells, or PBMCs.

The repertoire was sequenced with immunoSEQ multiplex PCR; TCRdb's copy has only in-frame clones and lacks some. The repertoire consists of about 74,000 clones, with around 88% occurring once and the leading ten covering less than 2%. There are 13 residues in the CDR3. Between the trimmed V and J ends, which lost 3 bases and 4 bases, there was a span of 9 bases. Sequencing input: peripheral blood. This sequence was found in a woman at least 80 years old with active or convalescent COVID-19. The J gene is TRBJ1-1, the V gene TRBV12-3 or TRBV12-4, with D maybe TRBD1 (5 bases). CDR3 loop: CASSLYGGTEAFF. DNA of the CDR3: TGTGCCAGCAGTTTGTACGGGGGCACTGAAGCTTTCTTT.